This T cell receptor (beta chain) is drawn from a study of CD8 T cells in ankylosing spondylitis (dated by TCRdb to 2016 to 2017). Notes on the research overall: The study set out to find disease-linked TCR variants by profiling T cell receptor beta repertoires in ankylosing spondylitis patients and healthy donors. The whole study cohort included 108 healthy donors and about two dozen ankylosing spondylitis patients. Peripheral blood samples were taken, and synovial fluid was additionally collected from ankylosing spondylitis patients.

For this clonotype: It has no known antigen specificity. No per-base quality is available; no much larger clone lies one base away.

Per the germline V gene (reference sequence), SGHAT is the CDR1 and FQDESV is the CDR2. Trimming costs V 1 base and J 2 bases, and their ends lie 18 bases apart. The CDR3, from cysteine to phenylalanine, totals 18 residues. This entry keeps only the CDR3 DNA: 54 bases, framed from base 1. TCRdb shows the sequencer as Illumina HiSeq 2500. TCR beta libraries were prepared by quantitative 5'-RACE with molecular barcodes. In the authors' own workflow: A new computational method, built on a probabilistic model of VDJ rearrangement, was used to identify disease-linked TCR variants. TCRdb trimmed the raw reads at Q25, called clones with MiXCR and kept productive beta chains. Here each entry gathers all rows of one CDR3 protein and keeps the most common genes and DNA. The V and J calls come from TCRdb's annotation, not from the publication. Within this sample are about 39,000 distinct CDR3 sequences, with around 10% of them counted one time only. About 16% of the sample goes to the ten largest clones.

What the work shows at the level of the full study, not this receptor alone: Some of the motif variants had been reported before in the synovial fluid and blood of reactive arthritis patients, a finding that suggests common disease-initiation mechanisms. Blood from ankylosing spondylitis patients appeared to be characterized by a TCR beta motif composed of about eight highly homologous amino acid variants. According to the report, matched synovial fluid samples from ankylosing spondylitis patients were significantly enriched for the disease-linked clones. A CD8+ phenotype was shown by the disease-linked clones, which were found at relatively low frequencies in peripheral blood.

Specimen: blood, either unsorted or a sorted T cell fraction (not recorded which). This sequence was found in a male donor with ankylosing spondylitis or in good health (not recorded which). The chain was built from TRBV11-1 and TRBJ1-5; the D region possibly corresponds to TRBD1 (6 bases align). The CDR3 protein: CASSLDVGGAYRNQPQHF. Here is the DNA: TGTGCCAGCAGCTTAGATGTGGGGGGGGCTTATCGCAATCAGCCCCAGCATTTT.